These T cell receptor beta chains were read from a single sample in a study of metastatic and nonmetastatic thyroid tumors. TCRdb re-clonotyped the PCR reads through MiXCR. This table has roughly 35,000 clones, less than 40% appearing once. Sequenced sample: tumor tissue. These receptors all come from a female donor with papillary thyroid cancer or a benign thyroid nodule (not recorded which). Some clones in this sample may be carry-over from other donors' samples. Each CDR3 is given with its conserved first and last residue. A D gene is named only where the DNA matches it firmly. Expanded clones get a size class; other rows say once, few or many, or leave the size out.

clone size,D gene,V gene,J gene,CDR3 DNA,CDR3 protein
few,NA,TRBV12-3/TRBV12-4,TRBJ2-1,TGTGCCAGCAGCAAAGAGGGGGGCTTGGGTGAGCAGTTCTTC,CASSKEGGLGEQFF
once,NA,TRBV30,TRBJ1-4,TGTGCCTGGAGTCAGGAAGAAAAACTGTTTTTT,CAWSQEEKLFF
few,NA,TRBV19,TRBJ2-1,TGTGCCAGTAGTATAGCTGAAGGCCTTCTGGATGAGCAGTTCTTC,CASSIAEGLLDEQFF
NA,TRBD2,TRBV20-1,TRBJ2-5,TGCAGTGCTAGAGATCGTTTGGCGGGAGTCGTAGAGACCCAGTACTTC,CSARDRLAGVVETQYF
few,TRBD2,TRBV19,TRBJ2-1,TGTGCCAGTAGTATTTCCAGCGGGAGGGCGGATGAGCAGTTCTTC,CASSISSGRADEQFF
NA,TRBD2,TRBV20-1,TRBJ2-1,TGCAGTGCTAGTATACTGGCGGGAGAGAGTAATGAGCAGTTCTTC,CSASILAGESNEQFF
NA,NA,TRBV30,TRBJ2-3,TGTGCCTGGAGTGAGGCAGGGGGAGGGGGCACAGATACGCAGTATTTT,CAWSEAGGGGTDTQYF
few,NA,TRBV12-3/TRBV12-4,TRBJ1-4,TGTGCCAGCAGTTTTCAGCGAAAACTGTTTTTT,CASSFQRKLFF
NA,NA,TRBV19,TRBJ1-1,TGTGCCAGTAGTATCTCGTCTCGGAGCACTGAAGCTTTCTTT,CASSISSRSTEAFF
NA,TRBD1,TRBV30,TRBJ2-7,TGTGCCTGGAGCCAGGACAGGGGAGTAGAGCAGTACTTC,CAWSQDRGVEQYF
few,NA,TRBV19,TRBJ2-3,TGTGCCAGTAGTTCTCGACCAGATACGCAGTATTTT,CASSSRPDTQYF
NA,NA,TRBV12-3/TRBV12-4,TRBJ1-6,TGTGCCAGCAGCCCGGGCAGGGGTAATTCACCCCTCCACTTT,CASSPGRGNSPLHF
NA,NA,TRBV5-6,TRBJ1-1,TGTGCCAGCAGCTTGATTGGGGGAGGGGGAAAGGCTAGAACTGAAGCTTTCTTT,CASSLIGGGGKARTEAFF
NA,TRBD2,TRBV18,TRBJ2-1,TGTGCCAGCTCACCACCTTTAGTTAGCGGGAGAGGTCAGGGCTACAATGAGCAGTTCTTC,CASSPPLVSGRGQGYNEQFF
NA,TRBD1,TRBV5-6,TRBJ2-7,TGTGCCAGCAGGCGGACAGGGAATAGTTACGAGCAGTACTTC,CASRRTGNSYEQYF
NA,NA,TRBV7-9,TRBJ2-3,TGTGCCAGCAGCTTGGGCCTCAGGGGAGATACGCAGTATTTT,CASSLGLRGDTQYF
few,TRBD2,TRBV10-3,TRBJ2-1,TGTGCCATCAGTGAGTCGACCGGCGGGAGCAGCCCAAATGAGCAGTTCTTC,CAISESTGGSSPNEQFF
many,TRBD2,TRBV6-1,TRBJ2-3,TGTGCCAGCAGTGAAATGAGCGGGAGCGGAGATACGCAGTATTTT,CASSEMSGSGDTQYF
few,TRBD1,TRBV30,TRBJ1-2,TGTGCCTCCCAAAGGGGGCCGGCTAACTATGGCTACACCTTC,CASQRGPANYGYTF
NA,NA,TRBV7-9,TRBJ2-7,TGTGCCAGCAGCTTAGCGGCTACCTACGAGCAGTACTTC,CASSLAATYEQYF
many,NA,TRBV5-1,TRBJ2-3,TGCGCCAGCAAGGCAGGGGGGTACCGGACAGATACGCAGTATTTT,CASKAGGYRTDTQYF
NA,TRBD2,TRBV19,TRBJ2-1,TGTGCCAGTAGTCGAGCGGGAACCCCCAATGAGCAGTTCTTC,CASSRAGTPNEQFF
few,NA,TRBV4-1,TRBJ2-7,TGCGCCAGCAGCCCCCATAACAGCTACGAGCAGTACTTC,CASSPHNSYEQYF
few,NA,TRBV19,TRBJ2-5,TGTGCCAGTAGCCAGACTAAGGGTTACCAAGAGACCCAGTACTTC,CASSQTKGYQETQYF
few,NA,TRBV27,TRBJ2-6,TGTGCCAGCAGTTTATTGGGCCGTCTTCCGATCTCTGGGGCCAACGTCCTGACTTTC,CASSLLGRLPISGANVLTF
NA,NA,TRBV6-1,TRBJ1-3,TGTGCCAGCAGGAGGAGGGGGGACGGCGGAAACACCATATATTTT,CASRRRGDGGNTIYF
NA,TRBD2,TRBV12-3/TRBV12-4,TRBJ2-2,TGTGCCAGCAGTTTAACCGGCGGGAGAGGTCCCGGGGAGCTGTTTTTT,CASSLTGGRGPGELFF
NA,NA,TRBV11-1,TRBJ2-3,TGTGCCAGCAGCTCCTACAGGGCAGTGGGAAATACGCAGTATTTT,CASSSYRAVGNTQYF
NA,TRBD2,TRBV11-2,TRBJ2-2,TGTGCCAGCAGCTTAAGTAGCGGGAGTGGCACCGGGGAGCTGTTTTTT,CASSLSSGSGTGELFF
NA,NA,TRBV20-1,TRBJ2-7,TGCAGTGCCGAAAACCGGGACAAGAGCTCCTACGAGCAGTACTTC,CSAENRDKSSYEQYF
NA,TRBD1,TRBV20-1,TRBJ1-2,TGCAGTGCCCAGGGGGGTATGGGCTATGGCTACACCTTC,CSAQGGMGYGYTF
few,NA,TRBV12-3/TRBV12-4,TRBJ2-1,TGTGCCAGCAGTTGGTTCGATGAGCAGTTCTTC,CASSWFDEQFF
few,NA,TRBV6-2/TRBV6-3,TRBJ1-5,TGTGCCAGCAGTTACAGTGGTAAAAATCAGCCCCAGCATTTT,CASSYSGKNQPQHF
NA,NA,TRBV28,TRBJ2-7,TGTGCCAGCAGGGACCCGGGCCCCTACGATCAGTACTTC,CASRDPGPYDQYF
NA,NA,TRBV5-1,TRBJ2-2,TGCGCCAGCAGCTTTCGGACACCCCCCCAAACCGGGGAGCTGTTTTTT,CASSFRTPPQTGELFF
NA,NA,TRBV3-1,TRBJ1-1,TGTGCCAGCAGCCAAGGATTGAGGGTGACGACTGAAGCTTTCTTT,CASSQGLRVTTEAFF
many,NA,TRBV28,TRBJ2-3,TGTGCCAGCTATAAGGGGGTCGGTCGGACAGATACGCAGTATTTT,CASYKGVGRTDTQYF
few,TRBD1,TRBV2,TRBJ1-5,TGTGCCAGCAGACAAGGGACAGGGAGCAATCAGCCCCAGCATTTT,CASRQGTGSNQPQHF
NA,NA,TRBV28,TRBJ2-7,TGTGCCAGCAGTTTCTTTGGGGGTACGAAAGAGCAGTACTTC,CASSFFGGTKEQYF
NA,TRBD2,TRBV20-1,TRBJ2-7,TGCAGTGCTACCCTCGGGGGAGGGCGAGACTACGAGCAGTACTTC,CSATLGGGRDYEQYF
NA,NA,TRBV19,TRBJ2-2,TGTGTCAGTAGTATTTGGGGGAACACCGGGGAGCTGTTTTTT,CVSSIWGNTGELFF
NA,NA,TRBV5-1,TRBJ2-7,TGCGCCAGCAGCTTGGGGGGCTACGAGCAGTACTTC,CASSLGGYEQYF
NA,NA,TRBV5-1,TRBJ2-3,TGCGCCAGCAGCTTGACTCGGACGGCTAGCACAGATACGCAGTATTTT,CASSLTRTASTDTQYF